This T cell receptor (beta chain) was sequenced during a study of OX40 agonist ivuxolimab in advanced cancers. This clone was detected a few times. Profiling relied on immunoSEQ multiplex PCR, and the TCRdb table lists in-frame clones only, not all of them. This table holds roughly 18,000 clones, roughly 71% found once. Trimming shortened V by 6 bases and J by 5 bases, and 8 bases separated the two germline ends. The CDR3 runs 12 residues. Germline lookup yields CDR1 MDHEN and CDR2 SYDVKM. The sample consisted of CD4+ or CD8+ T cells sorted from blood, taken in a trial of the OX40 agonist ivuxolimab. V gene TRBV28 combines with J gene TRBJ2-1; the D is unclear. The source is an adult with an advanced solid tumor such as melanoma, head and neck, liver or kidney cancer. The CDR3 bases are TGTGCCAGCAGCCCCCCAAACAATGAGCAGTTCTTC. Translated, it gives CASSPPNNEQFF. Supplemented by reference TRBV28 and TRBJ2-1, the full variable domain reads DVKVTQSSRYLVKRTGEKVFLECVQDMDHENMFWYRQDPGLGLRLIYFSYDVKMKEKGDIPEGYSVSREKKERFSLILESASTNQTSMYLCASSPPNNEQFFGPGTRLTVL.